Listed below are T cell receptor beta chains from one sample, sequenced in a study of regulatory T cells in long-lasting Graves disease. From the multiplex PCR reads, TCRdb called clonotypes with MiXCR, one entry per CDR3 protein. In the table there are around 460,000 distinct CDR3 sequences, about 20% of which are singletons. This specimen consisted of peripheral blood mononuclear cells (PBMCs), obtained when the disease was refractory, from a patient treated with antithyroid drugs. The receptors shown here come from a female donor with Graves disease. Each CDR3 is given without its conserved first and last residue. A D gene is named only where the DNA matches it firmly.

CDR3aa: AIRSSESRRETQY
v_gene: TRBV10-3
j_gene: TRBJ2-5
d_gene: NA

CDR3aa: ASGYTSSYNSPLH
v_gene: TRBV6-1
j_gene: TRBJ1-6
d_gene: NA

CDR3aa: ASSYGVQTGKLF
v_gene: TRBV6-5
j_gene: TRBJ1-4
d_gene: NA

CDR3aa: STRSGQPGETQY
v_gene: TRBV20-1
j_gene: TRBJ2-5
d_gene: NA

CDR3aa: ASSEQGANTGELF
v_gene: TRBV2
j_gene: TRBJ2-2
d_gene: TRBD1

CDR3aa: ASSLAARGGPGEQY
v_gene: TRBV7-9
j_gene: TRBJ2-7
d_gene: NA

CDR3aa: ASSLGGSPYEQY
v_gene: TRBV7-2
j_gene: TRBJ2-7
d_gene: TRBD2

CDR3aa: ASSLRLAEGGEQY
v_gene: TRBV5-1
j_gene: TRBJ2-7
d_gene: TRBD2

CDR3aa: ASSLGAQLNTEAF
v_gene: TRBV12-3/TRBV12-4
j_gene: TRBJ1-1
d_gene: NA

CDR3aa: SVEGVGAGEAF
v_gene: TRBV29-1
j_gene: TRBJ1-1
d_gene: NA

CDR3aa: ASSPRTGVDEQY
v_gene: TRBV12-3/TRBV12-4
j_gene: TRBJ2-7
d_gene: TRBD1

CDR3aa: ASRVGGTNTEAF
v_gene: TRBV28
j_gene: TRBJ1-1
d_gene: NA

CDR3aa: ASSLGTTENYEQY
v_gene: TRBV7-8
j_gene: TRBJ2-7
d_gene: NA

CDR3aa: ASSGQYTGELF
v_gene: TRBV5-8
j_gene: TRBJ2-2
d_gene: NA

CDR3aa: ASRSGPGGLGYT
v_gene: TRBV12-3/TRBV12-4
j_gene: TRBJ1-2
d_gene: TRBD1

CDR3aa: ASSPAQTQETQY
v_gene: TRBV27
j_gene: TRBJ2-5
d_gene: NA

CDR3aa: SAATSGRVMDIQY
v_gene: TRBV20-1
j_gene: TRBJ2-4
d_gene: TRBD2

CDR3aa: ASQGLGGPEQY
v_gene: TRBV7-9
j_gene: TRBJ2-7
d_gene: TRBD2

CDR3aa: ATSRGGGGIYEQY
v_gene: TRBV15
j_gene: TRBJ2-7
d_gene: NA

CDR3aa: SASEFSGSPNEQF
v_gene: TRBV20-1
j_gene: TRBJ2-1
d_gene: TRBD2

CDR3aa: ASSRRTDVYGYT
v_gene: TRBV6-1
j_gene: TRBJ1-2
d_gene: NA

CDR3aa: ASSYSGDRVDDGYEQY
v_gene: TRBV6-5
j_gene: TRBJ2-7
d_gene: TRBD1

CDR3aa: ASSFQPATTGSQETQY
v_gene: TRBV7-2
j_gene: TRBJ2-5
d_gene: NA

CDR3aa: ASSSLYRGRRDQPQH
v_gene: TRBV27
j_gene: TRBJ1-5
d_gene: TRBD1

CDR3aa: ASSLTGDNQPQH
v_gene: TRBV5-1
j_gene: TRBJ1-5
d_gene: TRBD1

CDR3aa: ATSAGQTTYEQY
v_gene: TRBV15
j_gene: TRBJ2-7
d_gene: NA

CDR3aa: ASTWGGGANYEQY
v_gene: TRBV19
j_gene: TRBJ2-7
d_gene: NA

CDR3aa: ASSVGTVPNYGYT
v_gene: TRBV9
j_gene: TRBJ1-2
d_gene: NA

CDR3aa: ANSWGEQGGYT
v_gene: TRBV7-9
j_gene: TRBJ1-2
d_gene: NA

CDR3aa: ASSKKTGVNYGYT
v_gene: TRBV19
j_gene: TRBJ1-2
d_gene: TRBD1

CDR3aa: ASRAPGTGAYEQY
v_gene: TRBV11-3
j_gene: TRBJ2-7
d_gene: TRBD1

CDR3aa: ASSQDQTQY
v_gene: TRBV3-1
j_gene: TRBJ2-5
d_gene: NA

CDR3aa: ASSLRQLEGTEAF
v_gene: TRBV4-1
j_gene: TRBJ1-1
d_gene: NA

CDR3aa: ASSRTAMENYGYT
v_gene: TRBV7-2
j_gene: TRBJ1-2
d_gene: NA

CDR3aa: ASSYQDRGHGYI
v_gene: TRBV6-1
j_gene: TRBJ1-2
d_gene: TRBD1

CDR3aa: ASSQDRDDNQPQH
v_gene: TRBV6-1
j_gene: TRBJ1-5
d_gene: TRBD1

CDR3aa: ASSHRKGLEHEQY
v_gene: TRBV7-2
j_gene: TRBJ2-7
d_gene: TRBD2

CDR3aa: ASSFSGGSETQY
v_gene: TRBV11-3
j_gene: TRBJ2-5
d_gene: TRBD2

CDR3aa: AISEQGPSYEQY
v_gene: TRBV10-3
j_gene: TRBJ2-7
d_gene: TRBD1

CDR3aa: VSSLSLDEQY
v_gene: TRBV7-3
j_gene: TRBJ2-7
d_gene: NA

CDR3aa: ASGGKRGTGELF
v_gene: TRBV6-1
j_gene: TRBJ2-2
d_gene: NA

CDR3aa: ASGPSGTGNEKLF
v_gene: TRBV3-1
j_gene: TRBJ1-4
d_gene: TRBD1

CDR3aa: ASSSLTGTYEQY
v_gene: TRBV5-1
j_gene: TRBJ2-7
d_gene: NA

CDR3aa: ASSLGFEGYEQY
v_gene: TRBV7-2
j_gene: TRBJ2-7
d_gene: NA

CDR3aa: AWSRDIGSYEQY
v_gene: TRBV30
j_gene: TRBJ2-7
d_gene: NA

CDR3aa: AISGLLGEDQPQH
v_gene: TRBV10-3
j_gene: TRBJ1-5
d_gene: NA

CDR3aa: ASQAARGLSGANVLT
v_gene: TRBV7-3
j_gene: TRBJ2-6
d_gene: NA

CDR3aa: ASSHERATYEQY
v_gene: TRBV6-1
j_gene: TRBJ2-7
d_gene: NA

CDR3aa: AWDFDKGTEAF
v_gene: TRBV30
j_gene: TRBJ1-1
d_gene: NA

CDR3aa: ASSPSASGGTDTQY
v_gene: TRBV11-2
j_gene: TRBJ2-3
d_gene: TRBD2

CDR3aa: ASSLYPGNSPLH
v_gene: TRBV12-3/TRBV12-4
j_gene: TRBJ1-6
d_gene: NA

CDR3aa: ASSSGPSYGYT
v_gene: TRBV11-2
j_gene: TRBJ1-2
d_gene: NA

CDR3aa: ASSPQGATSGANVLT
v_gene: TRBV2
j_gene: TRBJ2-6
d_gene: TRBD1

CDR3aa: SAREPGRAGDEQY
v_gene: TRBV20-1
j_gene: TRBJ2-7
d_gene: NA

CDR3aa: ASGFTPGLSSVVAKNIQY
v_gene: TRBV12-5
j_gene: TRBJ2-4
d_gene: TRBD2

CDR3aa: ASSLGGGESTEAF
v_gene: TRBV7-8
j_gene: TRBJ1-1
d_gene: NA

CDR3aa: ASSSQSGTPETQY
v_gene: TRBV7-3
j_gene: TRBJ2-5
d_gene: NA

CDR3aa: ASSAGQGWNTEAF
v_gene: TRBV19
j_gene: TRBJ1-1
d_gene: TRBD1

CDR3aa: ASSFVGGAVGELF
v_gene: TRBV11-2
j_gene: TRBJ2-2
d_gene: NA